These 28 T cell receptor beta chains share one sample of origin, sequenced in a study of T cell repertoires in cytomegalovirus infection. These receptors are not linked to any known antigen. TCRdb re-derived calls from the reads in MiXCR, one entry per CDR3 protein. The sample lists about 830,000 distinct CDR3 sequences, around a third seen once, with 9.5% to 15% in the top ten. The sequencing here drew on cultured CD8+ T cells from PBMCs, taken from culture after CMV antigen stimulation. The receptors derive from a human donor in good health (CMV status not recorded). Some clones in this sample may be carry-over from other donors' samples.

This chain links TRBV2 with TRBJ1-1, with D perhaps TRBD1 (6 bases). Per the germline V gene, CDR1 is SNHLY and CDR2 is FYNNEI. V lost 2 bases, J lost 7 bases, and 23 bases lay in between. The CDR3 is made up of 17 amino acids. The CDR3 DNA follows: TGTGCCAGCAGTGAAATCCAGGGGTTAATCTTTGGTGGTGAAGCTTTCTTT. Its translation is CASSEIQGLIFGGEAFF.

This chain connects TRBV6-2 or TRBV6-3 to TRBJ2-2, with 8 bases aligning to TRBD2. The CDR3 is made up of 14 amino acids. CDR1 MNHEY and CDR2 SVGEGT come from the germline V gene. The V gene end was trimmed by 2 bases and the J gene end by 6 bases; junction bases not matched to a gene: 2. The CDR3 loop is CASSYGTSAGELFF. CDR3 sequence (DNA): TGTGCCAGCAGTTACGGGACTAGTGCCGGGGAGCTGTTTTTT.

The J gene is TRBJ2-3, the V gene TRBV6-8, with TRBD1 identical over 7 bases. The CDR3 is 14 residues long. CDR1 is MNHGY and CDR2 is SAAAGT in the germline V gene. With 2 bases clipped from V and 4 bases from J, the junction kept 3 bases outside the gene matches. The CDR3 DNA sequence: TGTGCCAGCAGTTACGTAGGGGGCTCAGATACGCAGTATTTT. It yields the protein CASSYVGGSDTQYF.

The chain uses TRBV5-4 and TRBJ1-4, with 9 bases lining up with TRBD1. CDR3 length equals 19 residues. Germline values: CDR1 SGHNT, CDR2 YYREEE (reference sequence). Trimming at V came to 4 bases and at J to 3 bases, leaving 16 bases not matched to a gene. The CDR3 region has the DNA TGTGCCAGCAGCCAAGTCCCGGGACAGGGTGGTGTGGCTAATGAAAAACTGTTTTTT. Translating it yields CASSQVPGQGGVANEKLFF.

This chain joins TRBV14 and TRBJ2-3; D call uncertain. CDR3 size: 15 residues. The V gene lost 2 bases and the J gene lost 6 bases, with 15 bases spanning the gap. In germline, CDR1 is SGHDN, CDR2 FVKESK. For the CDR3, the DNA is TGTGCCAGCAGCCAAAAGCACACCCTCCCCGATACGCAGTATTTT. It yields the protein CASSQKHTLPDTQYF.

This clonotype was detected only a few times. V and J are TRBV6-8 and TRBJ2-7; 12 nucleotides line up with TRBD2. Trimming at V came to 6 bases and at J to 4 bases, leaving 7 bases not matched to a gene. Germline V gene sequence: CDR1 MNHGY, CDR2 SAAAGT. The CDR3 consists of 15 residues. The CDR3 is CASSQTSGGDYEQYV. The CDR3 nucleotides read TGTGCCAGCAGCCAGACTAGCGGGGGAGATTACGAGCAGTACGTC.

The chain joins TRBV27 to TRBJ2-6, with TRBD1 as a possible D gene (5 bases). Trimming stripped 2 bases from V and 4 bases from J, with 15 bases between. CDR1 is MNHEY, CDR2 SMNVEV, per germline (reference sequence). This CDR3 has 17 residues. The CDR3 protein is CASSLGPSGSGANVLTF. DNA of the CDR3: TGTGCCAGCAGTTTAGGACCCTCAGGGTCCGGGGCCAACGTCCTGACTTTC.

The rearrangement links TRBV12-3 or TRBV12-4 to TRBJ1-2; D possibly corresponds to TRBD1 (6 bases). Trimming took off 5 bases at V and 5 bases at J, with 12 bases between the two ends. The CDR3 is 13 residues long. The CDR3 region is CASSRRTVYGYTF. CDR3 coding DNA: TGTGCCAGCAGTCGCCGGACAGTTTATGGCTACACCTTC.

This chain joins TRBV12-5 and TRBJ1-1; weak D call: TRBD1 (5 bases). Trimming removed 7 bases from V and 5 bases from J, with 23 bases in between. Germline loops: CDR1 LGHNT, CDR2 FRNRAP. The length of the CDR3 is 16 residues. In DNA form, the CDR3 reads TGTGCTAGTGCCTTCACTCTTCCGGGGGGGGTAACTGAAGCTTTCTTT. This sequence encodes CASAFTLPGGVTEAFF.

This sequence joins TRBV7-6 and TRBJ2-1; D uncertain. CDR1 is SGHVS, CDR2 FNYEAQ, per germline. The V end was cut by 2 bases, the J end by 2 bases, with 19 bases between. The CDR3 is made up of 18 amino acids. The DNA for the CDR3 is TGTGCCAGCAGCTTACTAGGCACAAGACTTAAGCCCTACAATGAGCAGTTCTTC. Translation gives CASSLLGTRLKPYNEQFF.

This clonotype showed up just once. The CDR3 region is CASSWRENPARGSYEQYF. The CDR3 nucleotides are TGTGCCAGCAGCTGGAGAGAGAACCCGGCCAGGGGGTCCTACGAGCAGTACTTC. This chain uses TRBV7-9 with TRBJ2-7; 7 bases agree with TRBD1. This CDR3 contains 18 residues. With 4 bases clipped from V and 1 base from J, the junction kept 16 bases outside the gene matches. The germline V gene encodes CDR1 SEHNR and CDR2 FQNEAQ (reference sequence).

The rearrangement uses TRBV7-9 and TRBJ2-3; perhaps D is TRBD1 or TRBD2 (6 bases each). The V end lost 2 bases, the J end lost 3 bases, and 18 bases lay between the germline ends. CDR3 length: 17 amino acids. Germline values: CDR1 SEHNR, CDR2 FQNEAQ (reference sequence). In DNA form, the CDR3 reads TGTGCCAGCAGCTTAAAAGGGGGTGGGGGGCCAACAGATACGCAGTATTTT. Amino acid sequence: CASSLKGGGGPTDTQYF. Using reference TRBV7-9 and TRBJ2-3 for the parts outside the CDR3, the full variable domain is DTGVSQNPRHKITKRGQNVTFRCDPISEHNRLYWYRQTLGQGPEFLTYFQNEAQLEKSRLLSDRFSAERPKGSFSTLEIQRTEQGDSAMYLCASSLKGGGGPTDTQYFGPGTRLTVL.

This clonotype came up a few times. The gene calls are TRBV27 and TRBJ2-7; 8 bases match TRBD1. V lost 6 bases, J lost 0 bases, and 19 bases stayed unmatched. The CDR3 has 19 amino acids. From germline, CDR1 is MNHEY and CDR2 SMNVEV (reference sequence). CDR3 region: CASSPDPLVRQGTSYEQYF. Here the CDR3 DNA reads TGTGCCAGCAGCCCCGACCCCCTGGTTCGACAGGGGACCTCCTACGAGCAGTACTTC.

This clonotype was recorded at least ten times. CDR3 sequence: CASSLGLGGYQPQHF. CDR3 coding DNA: TGTGCCAGCAGCTTAGGATTAGGGGGGTATCAGCCCCAGCATTTT. J is TRBJ1-5 and V is TRBV7-8; possible D gene TRBD1, 6 bases. The CDR3 is 15 amino acids. CDR1 and CDR2 from the germline V gene are SGHVS and FQNEAQ. V was trimmed by 1 base and J by 5 bases, leaving 12 bases between them.

This clonotype came up a few times. The chain employs TRBV10-2 and TRBJ1-1; no definite D call. Trimming removed 1 base from V and 2 bases from J, with 8 bases in between. Germline CDR1 is WSHSY and CDR2 is SAAADI. The CDR3 consists of 14 residues. CDR3: CASSELRENTEAFF. CDR3 nucleotide sequence: TGCGCCAGCAGTGAGTTAAGGGAAAACACTGAAGCTTTCTTT.

The J gene is TRBJ1-2, the V gene TRBV6-2 or TRBV6-3, with D maybe TRBD1 (6 bases). Per the germline V gene, CDR1 is MNHEY and CDR2 is SVGEGT. CDR3 length: 11 residues. DNA for the CDR3: TGTGTCTCCCGGGGGCTCGATGGCTACACCTTC. Translating gives CVSRGLDGYTF.

This chain joins TRBV6-1 and TRBJ2-7; 9 bases line up with TRBD1. Germline CDR1 is MNHNS and CDR2 is SASEGT. V was clipped by 4 bases and J by 6 bases; unmatched bases: 4. The CDR3 contains 13 residues. The CDR3: CASSATGGGEQYV. CDR3 nucleotides: TGTGCCAGCAGTGCGACAGGGGGAGGCGAGCAGTACGTC.

The chain joins TRBV6-2 or TRBV6-3 to TRBJ2-7; the D is unclear. The CDR3 length is 15 residues. V lost 5 bases and J 6 bases, leaving 20 bases between the germline ends. The germline CDR1 and CDR2 sequences are MNHEY and SVGEGT. The CDR3 sequence: CASSPRAFQDLEQYV. CDR3 sequence (DNA): TGTGCCAGCAGTCCTAGGGCCTTTCAGGACCTCGAGCAGTACGTC.

The V and J genes are TRBV2 and TRBJ2-1; no firm D call. The germline gives CDR1 SNHLY, CDR2 FYNNEI. V lost 1 base to trimming and J lost 5 bases, with 12 bases between them. The CDR3 consists of 15 residues. The CDR3 nucleotides read TGTGCCAGCAGTGAAGGTCTGGCGTTACACAATGAGCAGTTCTTC. Its translation is CASSEGLALHNEQFF.

The chain links TRBV19 to TRBJ1-6, with D maybe TRBD1 (5 bases). Germline V gene lookup returns CDR1 LNHDA and CDR2 SQIVND (reference sequence). The V end was cut by 10 bases, the J end by 2 bases, with 18 bases between. The CDR3 has 16 residues. The CDR3 coding sequence is TGTGCCACCACCTCAAGACAGACACCCTATAATTCACCCCTCCACTTT. It is translated as CATTSRQTPYNSPLHF.

The chain is built from TRBV28 and TRBJ2-7; 7 bases align to TRBD1. In germline, CDR1 is MDHEN, CDR2 SYDVKM. The junction had 7 bases not matched to a gene; V was cut back by 5 bases and J by 6 bases. The CDR3 loop spans 13 amino acids. This chain's CDR3 is CASSIMSGGEQYV. The CDR3 DNA reads as TGTGCCAGCAGTATCATGTCAGGGGGCGAGCAGTACGTC.

The table lists this clonotype with a few counts. The rearrangement links TRBV7-8 to TRBJ2-3, with 8 bases that match TRBD2. CDR1 and CDR2 (germline): SGHVS, FQNEAQ. This CDR3 has 13 residues. V shed 11 bases, J shed 1 base, and the junction held 5 bases outside the gene matches. The CDR3 here is CAATGRGTDTQYF. The CDR3 nucleotides read TGTGCCGCGACCGGGAGGGGCACAGATACGCAGTATTTT.

V and J are TRBV6-6 and TRBJ2-1, with D uncertain. This CDR3 is 10 amino acids long. V gave up 5 bases and J gave up 8 bases, with 4 bases separating them. Germline assignment: CDR1 MNHNY and CDR2 SVGAGI (reference sequence). The CDR3 nucleotides read TGTGCCAGCAGTGCCCATGAGCAGTTCTTC. Amino acid sequence: CASSAHEQFF.

This clonotype was detected ten times or more. The chain is built from TRBV4-1 and TRBJ2-3; D gene unclear. This CDR3 is built from 16 residues. The germline V gene encodes CDR1 MGHRA and CDR2 YSYEKL. Trimming removed 0 bases at V and 3 bases at J, with 13 bases between. CDR3 loop: CASSQDSGGVTDTQYF. CDR3 nucleotide sequence: TGCGCCAGCAGCCAAGATTCGGGTGGGGTGACAGATACGCAGTATTTT.

The rearrangement joins TRBV6-5 to TRBJ1-4; the D gene is possibly TRBD1 (6 bases). Germline CDR1 is MNHEY and CDR2 is SVGAGI. The CDR3 sequence is 18 residues long. Trimming took 6 bases from V and 2 from J, leaving 22 bases between them. CDR3 coding DNA: TGTGCCAGCAGCCCCTTCGCAGGTGGGGGCAGGACTAATGAAAAACTGTTTTTT. The encoded protein is CASSPFAGGGRTNEKLFF.

By sample fraction, this clonotype is medium-sized. As DNA, the CDR3 is TGCGCCAGCAGCCAGACAGCCACAAGCAATCAGCCCCAGCATTTT. It codes for CASSQTATSNQPQHF. This chain joins TRBV4-1 and TRBJ1-5, with a tentative D call TRBD1 (5 bases). This CDR3 is 15 amino acids long. Germline CDR1 and CDR2: MGHRA and YSYEKL. Trimming stripped 3 bases from V and 1 base from J, with 10 bases between.

The chain uses TRBV27 and TRBJ1-6; D gene unclear. V was cut by 3 bases and J by 8 bases, with 5 bases left in between. Germline values: CDR1 MNHEY, CDR2 SMNVEV (reference sequence). CDR3 length equals 12 residues. CDR3 DNA: TGTGCCAGCAGTTTTCTGTATTCACCCCTCCACTTT. Its translation: CASSFLYSPLHF.

This clonotype was recorded a few times. The chain uses TRBV7-6 and TRBJ1-1; the D is unclear. Trimming pared 3 bases from V and 0 bases from J, leaving 20 bases between. The CDR3 spans 18 residues. Per germline, CDR1 SGHVS and CDR2 FNYEAQ. The CDR3: CASSLGRQPGLLNTEAFF. DNA for the CDR3: TGTGCCAGCAGCTTGGGTCGGCAGCCCGGACTTTTGAACACTGAAGCTTTCTTT.